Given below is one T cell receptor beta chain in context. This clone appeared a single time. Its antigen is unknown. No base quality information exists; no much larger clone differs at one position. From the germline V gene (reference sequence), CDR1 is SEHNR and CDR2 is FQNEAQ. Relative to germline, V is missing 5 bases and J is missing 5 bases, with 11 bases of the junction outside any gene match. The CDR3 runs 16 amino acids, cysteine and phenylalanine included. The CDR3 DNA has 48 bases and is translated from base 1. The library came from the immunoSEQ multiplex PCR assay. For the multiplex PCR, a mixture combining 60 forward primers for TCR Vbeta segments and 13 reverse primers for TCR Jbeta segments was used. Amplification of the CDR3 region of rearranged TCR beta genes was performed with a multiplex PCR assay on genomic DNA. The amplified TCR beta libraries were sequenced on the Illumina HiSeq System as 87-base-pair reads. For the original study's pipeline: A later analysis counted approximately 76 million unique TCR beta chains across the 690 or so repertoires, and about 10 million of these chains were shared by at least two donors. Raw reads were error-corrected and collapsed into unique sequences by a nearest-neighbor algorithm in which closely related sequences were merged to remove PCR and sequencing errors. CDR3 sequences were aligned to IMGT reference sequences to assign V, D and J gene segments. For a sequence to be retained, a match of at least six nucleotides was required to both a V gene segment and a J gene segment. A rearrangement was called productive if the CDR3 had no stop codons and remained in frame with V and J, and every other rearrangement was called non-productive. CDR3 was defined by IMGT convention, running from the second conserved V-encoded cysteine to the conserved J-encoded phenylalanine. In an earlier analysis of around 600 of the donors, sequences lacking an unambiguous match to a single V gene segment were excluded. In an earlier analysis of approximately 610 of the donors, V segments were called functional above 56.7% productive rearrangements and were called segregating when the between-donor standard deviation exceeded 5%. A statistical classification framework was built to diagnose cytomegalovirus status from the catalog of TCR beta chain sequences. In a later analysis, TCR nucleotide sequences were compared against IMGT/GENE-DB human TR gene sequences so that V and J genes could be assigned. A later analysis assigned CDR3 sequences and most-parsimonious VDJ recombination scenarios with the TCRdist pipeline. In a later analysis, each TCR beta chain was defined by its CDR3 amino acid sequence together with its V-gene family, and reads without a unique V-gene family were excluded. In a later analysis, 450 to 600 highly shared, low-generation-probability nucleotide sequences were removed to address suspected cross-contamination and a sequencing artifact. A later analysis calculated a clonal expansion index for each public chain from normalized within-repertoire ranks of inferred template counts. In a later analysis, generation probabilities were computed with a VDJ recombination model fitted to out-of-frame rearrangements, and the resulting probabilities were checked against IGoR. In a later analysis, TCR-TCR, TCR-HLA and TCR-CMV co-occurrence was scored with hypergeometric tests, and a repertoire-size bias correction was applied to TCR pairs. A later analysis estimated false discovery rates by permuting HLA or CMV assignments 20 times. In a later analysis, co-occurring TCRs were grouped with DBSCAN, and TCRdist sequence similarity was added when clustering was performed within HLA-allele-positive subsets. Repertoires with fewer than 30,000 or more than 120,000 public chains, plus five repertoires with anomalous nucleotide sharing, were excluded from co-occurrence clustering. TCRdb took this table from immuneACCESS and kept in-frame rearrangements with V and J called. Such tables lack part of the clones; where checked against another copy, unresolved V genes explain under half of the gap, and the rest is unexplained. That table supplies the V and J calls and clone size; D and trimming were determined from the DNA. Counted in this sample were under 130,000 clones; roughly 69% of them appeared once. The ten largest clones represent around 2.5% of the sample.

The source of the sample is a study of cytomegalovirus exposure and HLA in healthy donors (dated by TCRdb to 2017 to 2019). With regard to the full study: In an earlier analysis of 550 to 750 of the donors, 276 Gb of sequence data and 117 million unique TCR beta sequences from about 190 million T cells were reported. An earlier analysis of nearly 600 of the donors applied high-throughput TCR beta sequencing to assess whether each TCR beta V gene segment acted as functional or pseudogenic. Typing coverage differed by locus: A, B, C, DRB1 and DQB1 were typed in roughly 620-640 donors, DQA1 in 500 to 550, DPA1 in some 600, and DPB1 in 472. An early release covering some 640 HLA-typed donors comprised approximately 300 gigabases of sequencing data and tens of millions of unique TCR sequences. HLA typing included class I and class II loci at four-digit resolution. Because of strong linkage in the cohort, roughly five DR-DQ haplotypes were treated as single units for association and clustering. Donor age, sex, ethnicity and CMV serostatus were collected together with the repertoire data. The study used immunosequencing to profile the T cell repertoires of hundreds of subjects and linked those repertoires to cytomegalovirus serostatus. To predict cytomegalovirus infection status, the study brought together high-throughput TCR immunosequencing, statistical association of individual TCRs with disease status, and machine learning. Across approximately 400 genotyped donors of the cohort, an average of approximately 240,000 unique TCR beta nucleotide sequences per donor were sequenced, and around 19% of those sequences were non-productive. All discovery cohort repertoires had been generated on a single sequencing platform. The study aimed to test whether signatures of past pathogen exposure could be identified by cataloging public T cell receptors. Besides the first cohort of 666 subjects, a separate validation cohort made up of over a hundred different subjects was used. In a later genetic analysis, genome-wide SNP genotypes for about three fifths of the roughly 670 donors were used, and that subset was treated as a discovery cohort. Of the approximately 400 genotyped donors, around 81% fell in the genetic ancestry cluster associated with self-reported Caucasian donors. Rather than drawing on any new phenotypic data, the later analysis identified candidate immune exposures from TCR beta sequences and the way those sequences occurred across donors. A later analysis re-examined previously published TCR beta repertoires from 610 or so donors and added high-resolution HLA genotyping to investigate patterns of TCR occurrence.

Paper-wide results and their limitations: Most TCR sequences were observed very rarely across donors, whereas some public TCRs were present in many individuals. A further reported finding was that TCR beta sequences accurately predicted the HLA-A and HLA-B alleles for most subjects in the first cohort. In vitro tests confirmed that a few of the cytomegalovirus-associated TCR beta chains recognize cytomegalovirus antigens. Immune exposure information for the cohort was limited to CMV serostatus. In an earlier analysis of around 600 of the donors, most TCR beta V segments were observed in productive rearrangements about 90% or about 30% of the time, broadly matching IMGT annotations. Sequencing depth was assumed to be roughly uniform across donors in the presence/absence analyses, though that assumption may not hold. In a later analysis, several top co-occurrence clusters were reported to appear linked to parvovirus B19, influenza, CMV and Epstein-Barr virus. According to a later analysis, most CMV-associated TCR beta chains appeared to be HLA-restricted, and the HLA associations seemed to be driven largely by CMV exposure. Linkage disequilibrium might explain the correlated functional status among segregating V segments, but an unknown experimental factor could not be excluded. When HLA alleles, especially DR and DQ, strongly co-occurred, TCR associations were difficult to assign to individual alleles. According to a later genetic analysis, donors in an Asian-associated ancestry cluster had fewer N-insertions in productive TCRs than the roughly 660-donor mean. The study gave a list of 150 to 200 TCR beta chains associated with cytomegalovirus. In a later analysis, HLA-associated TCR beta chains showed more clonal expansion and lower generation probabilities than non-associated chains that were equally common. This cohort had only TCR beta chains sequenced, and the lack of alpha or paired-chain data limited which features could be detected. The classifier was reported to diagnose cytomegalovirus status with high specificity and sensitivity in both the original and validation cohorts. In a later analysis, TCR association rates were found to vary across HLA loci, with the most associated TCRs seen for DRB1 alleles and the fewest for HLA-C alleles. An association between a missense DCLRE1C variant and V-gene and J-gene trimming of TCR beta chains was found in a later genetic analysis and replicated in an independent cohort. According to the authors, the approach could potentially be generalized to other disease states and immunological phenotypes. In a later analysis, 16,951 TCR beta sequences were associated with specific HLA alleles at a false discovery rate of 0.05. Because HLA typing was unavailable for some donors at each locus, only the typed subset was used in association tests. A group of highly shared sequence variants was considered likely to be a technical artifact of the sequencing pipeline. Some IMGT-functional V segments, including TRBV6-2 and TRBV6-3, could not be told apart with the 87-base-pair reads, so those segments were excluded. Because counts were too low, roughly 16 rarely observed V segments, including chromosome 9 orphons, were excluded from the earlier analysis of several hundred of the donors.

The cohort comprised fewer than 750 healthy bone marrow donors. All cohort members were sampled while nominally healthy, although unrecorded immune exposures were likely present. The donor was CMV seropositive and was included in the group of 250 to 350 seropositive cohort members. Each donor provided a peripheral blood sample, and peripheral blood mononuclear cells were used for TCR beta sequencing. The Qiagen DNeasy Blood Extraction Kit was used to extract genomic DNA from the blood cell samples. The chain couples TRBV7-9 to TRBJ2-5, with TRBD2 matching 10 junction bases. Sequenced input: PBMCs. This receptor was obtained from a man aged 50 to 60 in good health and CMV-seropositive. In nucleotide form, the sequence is TGTGCCAGCAGCCCCAACCTAGCGGGAGTGATGGAGACCCAGTACTTC. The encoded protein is CASSPNLAGVMETQYF.